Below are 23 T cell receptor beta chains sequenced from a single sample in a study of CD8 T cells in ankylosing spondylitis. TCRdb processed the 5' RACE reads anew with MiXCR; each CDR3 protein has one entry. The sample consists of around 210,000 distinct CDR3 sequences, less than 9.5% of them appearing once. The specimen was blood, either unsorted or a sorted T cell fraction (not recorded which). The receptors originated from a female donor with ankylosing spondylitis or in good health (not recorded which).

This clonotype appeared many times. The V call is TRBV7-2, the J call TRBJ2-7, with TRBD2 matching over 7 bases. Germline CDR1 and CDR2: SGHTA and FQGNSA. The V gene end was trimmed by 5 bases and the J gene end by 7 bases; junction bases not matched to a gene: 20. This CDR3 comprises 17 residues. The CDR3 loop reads CASSPLTRRTRTGEQYF. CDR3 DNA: TGTGCCAGCAGCCCACTGACCCGGAGGACTAGGACTGGAGAGCAGTACTTC.

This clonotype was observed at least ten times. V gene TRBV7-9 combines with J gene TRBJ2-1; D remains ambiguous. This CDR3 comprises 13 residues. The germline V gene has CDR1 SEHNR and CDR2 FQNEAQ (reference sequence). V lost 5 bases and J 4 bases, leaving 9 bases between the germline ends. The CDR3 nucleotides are TGTGCCAGCAGCCAAGGGCTATACAATGAGCAGTTCTTC. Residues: CASSQGLYNEQFF.

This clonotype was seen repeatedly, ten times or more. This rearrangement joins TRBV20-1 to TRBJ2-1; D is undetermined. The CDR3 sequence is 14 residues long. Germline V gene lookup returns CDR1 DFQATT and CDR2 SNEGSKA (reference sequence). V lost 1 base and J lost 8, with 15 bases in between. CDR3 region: CSARAPPPRDEQFF. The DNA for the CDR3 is TGCAGTGCTAGAGCGCCGCCACCCCGGGATGAGCAGTTCTTC.

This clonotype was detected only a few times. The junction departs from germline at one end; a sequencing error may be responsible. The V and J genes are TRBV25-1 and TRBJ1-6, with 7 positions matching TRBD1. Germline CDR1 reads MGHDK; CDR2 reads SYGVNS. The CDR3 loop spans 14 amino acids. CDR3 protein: CASNEQGRNSPLHF. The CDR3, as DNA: TGTGCCAGCAATGAACAGGGGCGGAATTCACCCCTCCACTTT.

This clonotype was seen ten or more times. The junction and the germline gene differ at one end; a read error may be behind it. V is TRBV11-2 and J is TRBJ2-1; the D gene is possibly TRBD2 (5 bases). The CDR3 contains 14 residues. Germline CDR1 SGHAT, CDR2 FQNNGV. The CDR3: CASSLAGSYNEQFF. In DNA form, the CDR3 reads TGCGCCAGCAGCTTGGCGGGTAGCTACAATGAGCAGTTCTTC.

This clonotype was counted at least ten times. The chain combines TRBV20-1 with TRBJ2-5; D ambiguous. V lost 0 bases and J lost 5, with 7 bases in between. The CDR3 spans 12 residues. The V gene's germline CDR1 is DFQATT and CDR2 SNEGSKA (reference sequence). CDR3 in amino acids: CSAREAGETQYF. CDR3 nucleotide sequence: TGCAGTGCTAGAGAGGCCGGGGAGACCCAGTACTTC.

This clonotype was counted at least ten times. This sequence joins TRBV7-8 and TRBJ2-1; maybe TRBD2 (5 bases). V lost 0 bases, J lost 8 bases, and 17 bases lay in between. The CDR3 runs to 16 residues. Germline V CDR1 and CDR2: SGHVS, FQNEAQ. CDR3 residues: CASSLAWVSGEYEQFF. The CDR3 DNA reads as TGTGCCAGCAGCTTAGCGTGGGTCAGTGGGGAGTATGAGCAGTTCTTC.

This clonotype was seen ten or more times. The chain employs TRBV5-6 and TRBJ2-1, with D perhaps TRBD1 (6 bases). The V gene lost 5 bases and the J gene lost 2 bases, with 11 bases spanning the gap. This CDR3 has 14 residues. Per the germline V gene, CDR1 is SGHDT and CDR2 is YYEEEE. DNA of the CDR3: TGTGCCAGCAGTCACAGGGACCCCTACAATGAGCAGTTCTTC. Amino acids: CASSHRDPYNEQFF.

The CDR3 region is CASSLEPGQANSPLHF. CDR3 DNA: TGTGCCAGCAGCTTAGAGCCAGGACAGGCTAATTCACCCCTCCACTTT. The V gene is TRBV11-2, the J gene TRBJ1-6, with 7 bases aligning to TRBD1. Germline-derived CDR1 and CDR2 are SGHAT and FQNNGV. The V segment lost 0 bases and the J segment 6 bases; nucleotides outside the gene matches: 5. CDR3 length equals 16 residues.

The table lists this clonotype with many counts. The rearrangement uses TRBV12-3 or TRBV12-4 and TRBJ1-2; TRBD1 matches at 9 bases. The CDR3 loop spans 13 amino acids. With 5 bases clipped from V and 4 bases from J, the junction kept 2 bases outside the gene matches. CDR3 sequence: CASSGQGSYGYTF. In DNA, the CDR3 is TGTGCCAGCAGTGGACAGGGGAGCTATGGCTACACCTTC.

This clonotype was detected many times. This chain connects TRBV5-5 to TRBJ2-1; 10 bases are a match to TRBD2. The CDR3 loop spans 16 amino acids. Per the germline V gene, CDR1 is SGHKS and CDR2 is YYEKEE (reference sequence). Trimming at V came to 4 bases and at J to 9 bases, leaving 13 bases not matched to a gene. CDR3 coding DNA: TGTGCCAGCAGCATCGGGACTAGCGCACTCCACGGTGAGCAGTTCTTC. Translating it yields CASSIGTSALHGEQFF.

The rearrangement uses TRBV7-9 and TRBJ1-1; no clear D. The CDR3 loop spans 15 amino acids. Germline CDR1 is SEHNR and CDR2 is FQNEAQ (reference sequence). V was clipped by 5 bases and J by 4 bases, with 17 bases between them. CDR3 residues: CASSPSGSVRTEAFF. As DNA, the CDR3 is TGTGCCAGCAGCCCCTCCGGGTCCGTTCGCACTGAAGCTTTCTTT. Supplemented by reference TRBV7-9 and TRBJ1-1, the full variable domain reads DTGVSQNPRHKITKRGQNVTFRCDPISEHNRLYWYRQTLGQGPEFLTYFQNEAQLEKSRLLSDRFSAERPKGSFSTLEIQRTEQGDSAMYLCASSPSGSVRTEAFFGQGTRLTVV.

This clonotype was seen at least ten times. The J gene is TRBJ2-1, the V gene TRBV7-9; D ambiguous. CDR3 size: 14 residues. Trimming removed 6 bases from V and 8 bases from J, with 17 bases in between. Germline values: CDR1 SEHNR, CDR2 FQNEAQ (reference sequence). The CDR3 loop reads CASRTPSRGDEQFF. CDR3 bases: TGTGCCAGCAGAACCCCCAGCAGAGGCGATGAGCAGTTCTTC.

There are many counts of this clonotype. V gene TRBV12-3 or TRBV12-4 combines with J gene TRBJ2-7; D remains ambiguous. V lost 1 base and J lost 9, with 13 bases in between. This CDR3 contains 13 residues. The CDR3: CASSLGVATGQYF. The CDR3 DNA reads TGTGCCAGCAGTTTAGGGGTAGCAACGGGGCAGTACTTC.

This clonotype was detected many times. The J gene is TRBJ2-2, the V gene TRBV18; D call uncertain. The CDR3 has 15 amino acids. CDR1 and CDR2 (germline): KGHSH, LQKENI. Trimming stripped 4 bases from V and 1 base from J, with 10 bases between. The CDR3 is CASSRPVQNTGELFF. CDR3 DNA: TGTGCCAGCTCACGCCCTGTACAGAACACCGGGGAGCTGTTTTTT.

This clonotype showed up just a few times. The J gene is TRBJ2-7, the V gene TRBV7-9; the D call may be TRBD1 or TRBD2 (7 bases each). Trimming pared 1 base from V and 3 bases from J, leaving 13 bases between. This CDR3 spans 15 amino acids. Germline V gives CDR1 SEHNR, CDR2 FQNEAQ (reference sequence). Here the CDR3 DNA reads TGTGCCAGCAGCTTAGACGCAGGGGGGGGCTACGAGCAGTACTTC. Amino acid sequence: CASSLDAGGGYEQYF.

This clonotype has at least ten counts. CDR3 residues: CSASGPRHTEAFF. The CDR3, as DNA: TGCAGTGCTAGTGGACCCCGGCACACTGAAGCTTTCTTT. V and J are TRBV20-1 and TRBJ1-1; D unresolved. The CDR3 has 13 amino acids. V lost 3 bases and J lost 3, with 11 bases in between. Germline lookup yields CDR1 DFQATT and CDR2 SNEGSKA (reference sequence).

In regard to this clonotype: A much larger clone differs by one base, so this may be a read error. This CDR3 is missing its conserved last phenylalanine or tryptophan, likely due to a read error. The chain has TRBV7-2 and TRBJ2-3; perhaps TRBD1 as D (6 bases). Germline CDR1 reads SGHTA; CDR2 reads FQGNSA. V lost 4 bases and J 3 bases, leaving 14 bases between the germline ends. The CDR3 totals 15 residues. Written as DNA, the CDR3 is TGTGCCAGCAGCTCACAGAGTGGACAGACAGATACGCAGTATTCT. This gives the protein CASSSQSGQTDTQYS.

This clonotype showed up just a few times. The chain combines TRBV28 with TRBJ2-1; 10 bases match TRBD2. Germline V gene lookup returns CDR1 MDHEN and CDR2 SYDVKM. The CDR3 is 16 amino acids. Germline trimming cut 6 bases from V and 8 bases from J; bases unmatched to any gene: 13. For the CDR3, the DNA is TGTGCCAGCAGCCCTAATCCAGCGGGAGGGCGTTATGAGCAGTTCTTC. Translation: CASSPNPAGGRYEQFF.

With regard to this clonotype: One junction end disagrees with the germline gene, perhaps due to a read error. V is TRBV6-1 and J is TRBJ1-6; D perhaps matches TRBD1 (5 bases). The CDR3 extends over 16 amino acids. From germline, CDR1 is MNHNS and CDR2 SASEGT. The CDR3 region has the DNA TGTGCCAGCAGCTGGGGGGGGTTATTCGATAATTCACTCCTCCACTTT. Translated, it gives CASSWGGLFDNSLLHF.

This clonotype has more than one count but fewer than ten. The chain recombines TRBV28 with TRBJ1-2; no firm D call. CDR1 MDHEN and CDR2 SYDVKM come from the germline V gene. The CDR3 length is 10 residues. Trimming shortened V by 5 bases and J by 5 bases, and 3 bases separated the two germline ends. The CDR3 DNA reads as TGTGCCAGCAGTAGTTATGGCTACACCTTC. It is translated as CASSSYGYTF.

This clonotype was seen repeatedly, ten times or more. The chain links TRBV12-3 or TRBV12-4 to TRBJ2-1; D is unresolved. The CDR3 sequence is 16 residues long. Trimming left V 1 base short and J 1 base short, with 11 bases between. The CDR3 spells CASSLDGQVSYNEQFF. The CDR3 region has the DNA TGTGCCAGCAGTTTAGACGGTCAGGTTTCCTACAATGAGCAGTTCTTC.

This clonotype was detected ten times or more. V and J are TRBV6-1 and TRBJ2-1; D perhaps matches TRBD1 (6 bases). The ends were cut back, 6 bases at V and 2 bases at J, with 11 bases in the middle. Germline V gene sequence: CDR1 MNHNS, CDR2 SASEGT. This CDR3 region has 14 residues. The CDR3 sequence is CASRGQGPYNEQFF. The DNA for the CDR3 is TGTGCCAGCAGGGGGCAGGGGCCCTACAATGAGCAGTTCTTC.